The 20 T cell receptor beta chains below come from one sample, sequenced in a study of T cell repertoires in ileal Crohn's disease. Sequencing was performed with immunoSEQ multiplex PCR; in TCRdb, only in-frame clones are kept and a portion is missing. This table holds some 9,000 clones, about 80% found once. Material: ileal tissue. Receptors originate from an adult with Crohn's disease.

The chain recombines TRBV7-3 with TRBJ2-1, with a possible D match to TRBD1 (6 bases). Germline CDR1 is SGHTA and CDR2 is FQGTGA. V was pared by 4 bases and J by 6 bases, with 19 bases between. The CDR3 extends over 16 amino acids. The CDR3 DNA reads as TGTGCCAGCAGCTCTCTTATCGGGACACAGTCCAATGAGCAGTTCTTC. Its protein is CASSSLIGTQSNEQFF.

This rearrangement joins TRBV27 to TRBJ2-1; TRBD1 agrees at 7 bases. The trim removed 5 bases at V and 4 bases at J, leaving 8 bases unmatched. This CDR3 contains 15 residues. Germline CDR1 is MNHEY and CDR2 is SMNVEV (reference sequence). The chain's CDR3 is CASSPQGLLYNEQFF. The CDR3 DNA is TGTGCCAGCAGTCCACAGGGGCTCCTATACAATGAGCAGTTCTTC.

The chain is built from TRBV5-1 and TRBJ2-2; the D is unclear. Germline V gives CDR1 SGHRS, CDR2 YFSETQ. The CDR3 contains 13 residues. Trimming shortened V by 5 bases and J by 1 base, and 6 bases separated the two germline ends. CDR3 DNA: TGCGCCAGCAGTACAGAGAACACCGGGGAGCTGTTTTTT. Amino acids: CASSTENTGELFF.

V usage is TRBV27 and J usage is TRBJ2-1; TRBD2 might be the D (6 bases). V dropped 6 bases and J dropped 8 bases, with 11 bases sitting between them. CDR3 size: 12 residues. Looked up from germline, CDR1 is MNHEY and CDR2 is SMNVEV (reference sequence). The CDR3 DNA sequence: TGTGCCAGCAGCTTAGGAGGGTATGAGCAGTTCTTC. Residues: CASSLGGYEQFF.

The CDR3 here is CASSHGLAGEETQYF. For the CDR3, the DNA is TGCGCCAGCAGCCATGGACTAGCGGGAGAGGAGACCCAGTACTTC. The V call is TRBV4-1, the J call TRBJ2-5, with 13 bases that match TRBD2. CDR1 and CDR2 (germline): MGHRA, YSYEKL. Trimming at V came to 3 bases and at J to 5 bases, leaving 3 bases not matched to a gene. CDR3 size: 15 residues.

This chain connects TRBV28 to TRBJ1-4, with TRBD1 matching over 8 bases. Germline V gene lookup returns CDR1 MDHEN and CDR2 SYDVKM. The length of the CDR3 is 14 residues. The V and J ends lost 6 bases and 8 bases, in that order; junction bases with no gene match: 8. CDR3 loop: CASSVGQGGEKLFF. CDR3 nucleotide sequence: TGTGCCAGCAGCGTCGGACAGGGTGGCGAAAAACTGTTTTTT.

V usage is TRBV5-4 and J usage is TRBJ1-6; D unclear. This CDR3 region has 15 residues. V shed 4 bases and J shed 5 bases, with 13 bases lying between them. Germline loops: CDR1 SGHNT, CDR2 YYREEE (reference sequence). The CDR3 region has the DNA TGTGCCAGCAGCCCCCCGGGAGCTAATAATTCACCCCTCCACTTT. Protein sequence: CASSPPGANNSPLHF.

The rearrangement uses TRBV7-9 and TRBJ2-3; 7 bases match TRBD2. Germline V CDR1 and CDR2: SEHNR, FQNEAQ (reference sequence). The CDR3 sequence is 14 residues long. After removal of 11 bases from V and 0 bases from J, the junction contained 8 bases not matched to a gene. The CDR3 region has the DNA TGTGCCGGGGGAGGGTTCTCTAGCACAGATACGCAGTATTTT. This sequence encodes CAGGGFSSTDTQYF.

This clone has only one observation. CDR3 residues: CASRTTGATEAFF. CDR3 nucleotide sequence: TGTGCCAGCAGAACCACTGGGGCCACTGAAGCTTTCTTT. The chain combines TRBV6-5 with TRBJ1-1; D might be TRBD1 (5 bases). V was trimmed by 6 bases and J by 4 bases, leaving 12 bases between them. The germline V gene encodes CDR1 MNHEY and CDR2 SVGAGI. The CDR3 has 13 residues.

This clone has just a few counts. The chain couples TRBV5-1 to TRBJ1-2; D is ambiguous. This CDR3 contains 13 residues. Germline-derived CDR1 and CDR2 are SGHRS and YFSETQ. V gave up 0 bases and J gave up 5 bases, with 8 bases separating them. CDR3 coding DNA: TGCGCCAGCAGCTTGGAACCGAGATATGGCTACACCTTC. It codes for CASSLEPRYGYTF.

V gene TRBV6-7 combines with J gene TRBJ1-5; no firm D call. TRBV6-7 is classed as an ORF, of uncertain function. V was cut by 4 bases and J by 5 bases, with 3 bases left in between. This CDR3 has 11 amino acids. The CDR3 DNA is TGTGCCAGCAGTTCGGATCAGCCCCAGCATTTT. This encodes CASSSDQPQHF.

This clone came up a few times. This rearrangement joins TRBV18 to TRBJ1-1, with D unclear. V was trimmed by 4 bases and J by 1 base, leaving 10 bases between them. CDR1 KGHSH and CDR2 LQKENI come from the germline V gene. The CDR3 has 14 residues. CDR3 sequence (DNA): TGTGCCAGCTCACTTAGTGACACGAACACTGAAGCTTTCTTT. Translating gives CASSLSDTNTEAFF.

This clone appeared once. The chain's CDR3 is CSSDNEQFF. Written as DNA, the CDR3 is TGCAGCTCAGACAATGAGCAGTTCTTC. The rearrangement joins TRBV29-1 to TRBJ2-1, with unresolved D. The CDR3 extends over 9 amino acids. In germline, CDR1 is SQVTM, CDR2 ANQGSEA. Deletions cut 8 bases from V and 5 bases from J, with 4 bases between.

The chain recombines TRBV5-1 with TRBJ1-1; 10 bases map to TRBD1. Germline lookup yields CDR1 SGHRS and CDR2 YFSETQ. V dropped 4 bases and J dropped 5; count of bases not matched to a gene: 8. The length of the CDR3 is 15 residues. The CDR3 sequence: CASSPETGGETEAFF. The CDR3 DNA reads as TGCGCCAGCAGCCCAGAGACAGGGGGCGAAACTGAAGCTTTCTTT.

V usage is TRBV5-4 and J usage is TRBJ2-6; D might be TRBD2 (7 bases). CDR3 length: 18 residues. The germline V and J ends were trimmed by 5 bases and 0 bases, with 18 bases remaining between them. Germline loops: CDR1 SGHNT, CDR2 YYREEE (reference sequence). The CDR3 nucleotides read TGTGCCAGCAGTCCCCGGACTAGGGGGAGCTCTGGGGCCAACGTCCTGACTTTC. It encodes CASSPRTRGSSGANVLTF.

This clone was observed a few times. V gene TRBV11-2 combines with J gene TRBJ2-7, with 8 bases matching TRBD2. After removal of 5 bases from V and 3 bases from J, the junction contained 3 bases not matched to a gene. This CDR3 spans 13 amino acids. Germline V lookup: CDR1 SGHAT, CDR2 FQNNGV. The DNA of the CDR3 is TGTGCCAGCAGCCGAGCGGGAGTCTACGAGCAGTACTTC. It is translated as CASSRAGVYEQYF.

The rearrangement uses TRBV30 and TRBJ2-7, with D possibly matching TRBD1 (6 bases). The CDR3 has 13 amino acids. V lost 6 bases and J lost 3, with 15 bases in between. Germline V CDR1 and CDR2: GTSNPN, SVGIG (reference sequence). The CDR3 sequence is CACYNGTFYEQYF. In DNA form, the CDR3 reads TGTGCCTGTTATAATGGGACATTCTACGAGCAGTACTTC.

V gene TRBV6-1 combines with J gene TRBJ1-1; D is uncertain. Trimming removed 6 bases at V and 5 bases at J, with 10 bases between. This CDR3 is 12 amino acids long. Germline V gives CDR1 MNHNS, CDR2 SASEGT. The CDR3 bases are TGTGCCAGCAGGGCAGGTTGGACTGAAGCTTTCTTT. This encodes CASRAGWTEAFF.

Only a few counts were recorded for this clone. The gene calls are TRBV5-1 and TRBJ1-2; no firm D call. Germline-derived CDR1 and CDR2 are SGHRS and YFSETQ. V shed 4 bases and J shed 3 bases, with 13 bases lying between them. The CDR3 is 14 residues long. CDR3: CASSLRAPYYGYTF. The CDR3 bases are TGCGCCAGCAGCCTGCGGGCGCCCTACTATGGCTACACCTTC.

The chain uses TRBV19 and TRBJ1-5; a weak D match, TRBD1 (6 bases). CDR3 size: 15 residues. V was cut by 5 bases and J by 0 bases, with 11 bases left in between. Germline CDR1 reads LNHDA; CDR2 reads SQIVND (reference sequence). CDR3 sequence (DNA): TGTGCCAGTAGTTGGACAGAAATTAGCAATCAGCCCCAGCATTTT. Its protein product is CASSWTEISNQPQHF.